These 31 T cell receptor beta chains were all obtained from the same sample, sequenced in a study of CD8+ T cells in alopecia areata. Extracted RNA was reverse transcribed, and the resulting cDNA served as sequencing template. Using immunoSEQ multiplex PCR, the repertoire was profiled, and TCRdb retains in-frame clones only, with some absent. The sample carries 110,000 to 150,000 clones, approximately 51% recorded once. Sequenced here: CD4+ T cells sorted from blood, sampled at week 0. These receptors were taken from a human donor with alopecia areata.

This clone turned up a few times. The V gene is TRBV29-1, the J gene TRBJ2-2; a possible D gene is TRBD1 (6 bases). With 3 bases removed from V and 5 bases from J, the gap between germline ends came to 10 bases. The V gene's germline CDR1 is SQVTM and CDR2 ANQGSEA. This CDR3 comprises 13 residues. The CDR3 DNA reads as TGCAGCGTTGACATACAGGGAACCGGGGAGCTGTTTTTT. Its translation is CSVDIQGTGELFF.

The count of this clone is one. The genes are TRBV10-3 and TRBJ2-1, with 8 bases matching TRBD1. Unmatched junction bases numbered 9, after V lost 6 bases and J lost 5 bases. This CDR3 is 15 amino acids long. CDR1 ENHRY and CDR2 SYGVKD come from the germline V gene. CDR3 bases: TGTGCCATCAGGACAGGGACAGGAGCAGACAATGAGCAGTTCTTC. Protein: CAIRTGTGADNEQFF.

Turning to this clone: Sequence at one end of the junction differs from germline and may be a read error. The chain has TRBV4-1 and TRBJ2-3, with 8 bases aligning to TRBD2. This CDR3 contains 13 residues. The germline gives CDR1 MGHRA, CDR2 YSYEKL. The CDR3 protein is CASSQVTSGRESF. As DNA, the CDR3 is TGCGCCAGCAGCCAAGTAACTAGCGGAAGGGAGTCTTTT.

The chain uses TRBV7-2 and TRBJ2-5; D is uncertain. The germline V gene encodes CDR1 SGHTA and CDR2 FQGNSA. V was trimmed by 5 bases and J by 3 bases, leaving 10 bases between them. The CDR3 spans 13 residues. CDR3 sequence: CASSASSKETQYF. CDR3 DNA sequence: TGTGCCAGCAGCGCCTCCTCCAAAGAGACCCAGTACTTC.

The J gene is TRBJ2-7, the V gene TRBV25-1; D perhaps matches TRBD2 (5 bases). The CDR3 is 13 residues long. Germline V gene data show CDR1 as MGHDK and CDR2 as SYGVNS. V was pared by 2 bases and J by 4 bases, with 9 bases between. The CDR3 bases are TGTGCCAGCAGTGAAGGAGGCGGATACGAGCAGTACTTC. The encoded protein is CASSEGGGYEQYF.

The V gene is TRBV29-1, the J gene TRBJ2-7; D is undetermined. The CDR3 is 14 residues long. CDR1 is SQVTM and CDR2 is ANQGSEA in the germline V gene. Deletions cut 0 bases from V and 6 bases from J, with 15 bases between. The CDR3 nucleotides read TGCAGCGTTGAAGAGGGGATAGCAGGCGGCGAGCAGTACTTC. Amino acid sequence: CSVEEGIAGGEQYF.

For the CDR3, the DNA is TGTGCCATCAGTGGACTAGCGGGAGAGACCCAGTACTTC. Encoded protein: CAISGLAGETQYF. V gene TRBV10-3 combines with J gene TRBJ2-5, with 10 bases identical to TRBD2. Germline V gene sequence: CDR1 ENHRY, CDR2 SYGVKD. V was pared by 4 bases and J by 4 bases, with 0 bases of the junction left unmatched. The CDR3 totals 13 residues.

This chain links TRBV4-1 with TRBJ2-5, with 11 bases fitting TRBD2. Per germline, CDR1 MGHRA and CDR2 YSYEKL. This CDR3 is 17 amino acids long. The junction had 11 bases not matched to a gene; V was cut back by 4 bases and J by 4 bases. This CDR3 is CASSRQALAGGGETQYF. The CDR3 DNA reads TGCGCCAGCAGCCGCCAGGCCTTAGCGGGAGGGGGAGAGACCCAGTACTTC.

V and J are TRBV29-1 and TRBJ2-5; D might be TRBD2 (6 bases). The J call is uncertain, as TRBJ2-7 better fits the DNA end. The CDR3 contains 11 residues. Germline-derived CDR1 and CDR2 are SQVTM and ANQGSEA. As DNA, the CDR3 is TGCAGCGTTGAGCGGGGAGACGAGCAGTACTTC. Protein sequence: CSVERGDEQYF.

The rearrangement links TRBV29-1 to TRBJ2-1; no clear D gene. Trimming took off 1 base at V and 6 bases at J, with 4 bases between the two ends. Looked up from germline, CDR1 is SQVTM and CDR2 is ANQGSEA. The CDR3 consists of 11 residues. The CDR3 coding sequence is TGCAGCGTTGAAGTTTTCAATGAGCAGTTCTTC. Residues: CSVEVFNEQFF.

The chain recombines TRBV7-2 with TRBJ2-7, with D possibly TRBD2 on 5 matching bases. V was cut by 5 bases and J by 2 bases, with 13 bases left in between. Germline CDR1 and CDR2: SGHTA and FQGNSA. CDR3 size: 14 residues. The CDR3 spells CASSHRTGAYEQYF. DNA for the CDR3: TGTGCCAGCAGCCACCGGACCGGGGCCTACGAGCAGTACTTC.

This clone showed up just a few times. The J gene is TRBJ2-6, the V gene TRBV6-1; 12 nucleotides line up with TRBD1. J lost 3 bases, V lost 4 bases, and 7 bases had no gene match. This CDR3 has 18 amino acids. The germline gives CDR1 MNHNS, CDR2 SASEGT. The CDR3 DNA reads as TGTGCCAGCAGTGGCCCGGGACAGGGGGCGCTTGGGGCCAACGTCCTGACTTTC. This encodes CASSGPGQGALGANVLTF.

The CDR3 DNA follows: TGTGCCTGGAGTTCGGGACGGCTCTATGGCTACACCTTC. This codes for CAWSSGRLYGYTF. The V gene is TRBV30, the J gene TRBJ1-2, with a weak D call TRBD1 (5 bases). Germline V CDR1 and CDR2: GTSNPN, SVGIG (reference sequence). V dropped 2 bases and J dropped 4 bases, with 11 bases sitting between them. This CDR3 spans 13 amino acids. Variable domain in full (rest from reference TRBV30 and TRBJ1-2): SQTIHQWPATLVQPVGSPLSLECTVEGTSNPNLYWYRQAAGRGLQLLFYSVGIGQISSEVPQNLSASRPQDRQFILSSKKLLLSDSGFYLCAWSSGRLYGYTFGSGTRLTVV.

CDR3 amino acids: CASSLAARVGQPQHF. As DNA, the CDR3 is TGTGCCAGCAGTCTGGCTGCCAGGGTTGGACAGCCCCAGCATTTT. The chain is built from TRBV28 and TRBJ1-5; D might be TRBD1 (5 bases). This CDR3 comprises 15 residues. The germline CDR1 and CDR2 sequences are MDHEN and SYDVKM. Trimming took off 5 bases at V and 7 bases at J, with 18 bases between the two ends.

The CDR3 loop reads CASSEDRGLAKNIQYF. The CDR3 bases are TGTGCCAGCAGCGAGGACAGGGGCTTAGCCAAAAACATTCAGTACTTC. The chain recombines TRBV2 with TRBJ2-4, with 9 bases identical to TRBD1. Germline lookup yields CDR1 SNHLY and CDR2 FYNNEI. V was clipped by 6 bases and J by 0 bases; unmatched bases: 6. The CDR3 is 16 amino acids.

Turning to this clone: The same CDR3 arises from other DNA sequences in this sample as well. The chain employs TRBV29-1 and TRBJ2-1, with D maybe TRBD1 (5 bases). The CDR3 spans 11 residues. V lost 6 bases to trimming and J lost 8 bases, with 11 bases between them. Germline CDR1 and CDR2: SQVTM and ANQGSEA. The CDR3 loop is CSVARGDEQFF. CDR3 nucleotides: TGCAGCGTGGCAAGGGGTGATGAGCAGTTCTTC.

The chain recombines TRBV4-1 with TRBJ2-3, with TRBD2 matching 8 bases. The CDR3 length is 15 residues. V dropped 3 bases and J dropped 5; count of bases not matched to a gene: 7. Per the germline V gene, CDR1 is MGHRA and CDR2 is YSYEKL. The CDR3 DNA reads TGCGCCAGCAGCCATTCGGGTACTAGCGGAGATACGCAGTATTTT. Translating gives CASSHSGTSGDTQYF.

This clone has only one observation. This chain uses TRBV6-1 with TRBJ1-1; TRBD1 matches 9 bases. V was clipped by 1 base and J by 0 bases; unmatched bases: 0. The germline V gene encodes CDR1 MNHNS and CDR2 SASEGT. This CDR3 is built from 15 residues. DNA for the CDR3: TGTGCCAGCAGTGAAGGGACAGGGGTGAACACTGAAGCTTTCTTT. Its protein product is CASSEGTGVNTEAFF.

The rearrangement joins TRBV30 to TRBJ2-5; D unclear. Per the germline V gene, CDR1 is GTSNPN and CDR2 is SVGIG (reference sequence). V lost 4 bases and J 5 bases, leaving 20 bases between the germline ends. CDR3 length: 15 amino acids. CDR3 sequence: CAWNWRNLVRETQYF. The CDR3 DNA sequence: TGTGCCTGGAACTGGAGAAACCTCGTACGGGAGACCCAGTACTTC.

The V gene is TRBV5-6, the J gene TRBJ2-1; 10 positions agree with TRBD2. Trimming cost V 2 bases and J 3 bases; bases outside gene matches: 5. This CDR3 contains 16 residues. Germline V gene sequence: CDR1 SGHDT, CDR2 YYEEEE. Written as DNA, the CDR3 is TGTGCCAGCAGCTTCCGGTCTAGCGGGAGCTACAATGAGCAGTTCTTC. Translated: CASSFRSSGSYNEQFF.

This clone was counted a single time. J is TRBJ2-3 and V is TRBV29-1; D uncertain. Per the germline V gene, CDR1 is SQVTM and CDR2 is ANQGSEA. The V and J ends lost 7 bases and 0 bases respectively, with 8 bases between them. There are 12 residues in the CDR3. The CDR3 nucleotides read TGCAGCGGGAGTCCTAGCACAGATACGCAGTATTTT. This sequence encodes CSGSPSTDTQYF.

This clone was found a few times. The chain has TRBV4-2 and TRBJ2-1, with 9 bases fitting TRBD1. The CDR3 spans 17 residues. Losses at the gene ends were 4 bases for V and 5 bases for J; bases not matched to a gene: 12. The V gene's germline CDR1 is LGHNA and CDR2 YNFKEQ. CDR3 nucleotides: TGTGCCAGCAGCCTGACCGCCGGGACAGGGAGTAACAATGAGCAGTTCTTC. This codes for CASSLTAGTGSNNEQFF.

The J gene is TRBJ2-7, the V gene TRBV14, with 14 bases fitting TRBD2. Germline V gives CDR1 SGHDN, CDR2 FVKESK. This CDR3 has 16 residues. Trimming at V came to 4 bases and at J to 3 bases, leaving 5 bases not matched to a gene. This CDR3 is CASSLLGLAGDYEQYF. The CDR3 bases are TGTGCCAGCAGCCTCCTGGGACTAGCGGGAGACTACGAGCAGTACTTC.

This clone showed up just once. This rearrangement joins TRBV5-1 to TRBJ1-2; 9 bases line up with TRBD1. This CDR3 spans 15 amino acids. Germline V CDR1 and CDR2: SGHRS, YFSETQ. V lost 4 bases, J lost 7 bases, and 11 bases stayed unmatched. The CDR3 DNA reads TGCGCCAGCAGCCCCTCCGGACAGGGGTGGTCTGGCTACACCTTC. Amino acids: CASSPSGQGWSGYTF. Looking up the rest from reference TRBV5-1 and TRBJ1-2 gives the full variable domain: KAGVTQTPRYLIKTRGQQVTLSCSPISGHRSVSWYQQTPGQGLQFLFEYFSETQRNKGNFPGRFSGRQFSNSRSEMNVSTLELGDSALYLCASSPSGQGWSGYTFGSGTRLTVV.

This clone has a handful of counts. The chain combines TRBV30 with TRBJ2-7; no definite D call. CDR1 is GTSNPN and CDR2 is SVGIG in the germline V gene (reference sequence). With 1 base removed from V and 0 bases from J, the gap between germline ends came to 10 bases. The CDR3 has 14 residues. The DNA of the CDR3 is TGTGCCTGGAGTGGACAACTGAGCTCCTACGAGCAGTACTTC. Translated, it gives CAWSGQLSSYEQYF.

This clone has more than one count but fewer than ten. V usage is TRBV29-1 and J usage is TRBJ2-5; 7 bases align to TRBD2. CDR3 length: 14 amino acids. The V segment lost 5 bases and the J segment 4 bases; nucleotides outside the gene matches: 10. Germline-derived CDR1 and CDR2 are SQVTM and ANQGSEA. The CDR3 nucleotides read TGCAGCGTTAGACTAGCCTCTAAGGGAGAGACCCAGTACTTC. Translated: CSVRLASKGETQYF.

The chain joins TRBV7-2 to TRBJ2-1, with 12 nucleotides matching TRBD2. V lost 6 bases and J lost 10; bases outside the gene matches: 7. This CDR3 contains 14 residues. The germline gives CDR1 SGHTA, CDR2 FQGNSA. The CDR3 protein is CASRRTSGTQEQFF. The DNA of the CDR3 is TGTGCCAGCAGAAGGACTAGCGGGACGCAAGAGCAGTTCTTC.

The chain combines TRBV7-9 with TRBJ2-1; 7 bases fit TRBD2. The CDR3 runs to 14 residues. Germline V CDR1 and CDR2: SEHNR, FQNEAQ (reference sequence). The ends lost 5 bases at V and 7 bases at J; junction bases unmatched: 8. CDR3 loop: CASSESGTSNEQFF. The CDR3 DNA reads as TGTGCCAGCAGCGAGAGCGGGACCAGTAATGAGCAGTTCTTC.

CDR3 in amino acids: CASSSRDGYGYTF. The DNA for the CDR3 is TGCGCCAGCAGCTCCCGGGACGGCTATGGCTACACCTTC. This chain links TRBV5-1 with TRBJ1-2, with a tentative D call TRBD1 (5 bases). V lost 3 bases and J lost 4, with 10 bases in between. Germline CDR1 and CDR2: SGHRS and YFSETQ. The CDR3 length is 13 residues.

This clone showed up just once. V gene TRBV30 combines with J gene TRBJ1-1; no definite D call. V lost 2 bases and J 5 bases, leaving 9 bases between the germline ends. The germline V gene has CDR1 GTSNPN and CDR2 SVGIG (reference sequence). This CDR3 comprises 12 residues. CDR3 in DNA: TGTGCCTGGAGTACGGCGGAGACTGAAGCTTTCTTT. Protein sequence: CAWSTAETEAFF. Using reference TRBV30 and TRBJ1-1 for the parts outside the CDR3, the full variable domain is SQTIHQWPATLVQPVGSPLSLECTVEGTSNPNLYWYRQAAGRGLQLLFYSVGIGQISSEVPQNLSASRPQDRQFILSSKKLLLSDSGFYLCAWSTAETEAFFGQGTRLTVV.

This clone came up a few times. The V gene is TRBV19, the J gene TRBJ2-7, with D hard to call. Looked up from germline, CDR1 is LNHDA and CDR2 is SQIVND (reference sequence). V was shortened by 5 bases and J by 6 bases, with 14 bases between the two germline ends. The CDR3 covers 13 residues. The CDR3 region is CASSPTRPGEQYF. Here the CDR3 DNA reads TGTGCCAGTAGTCCTACTCGTCCTGGCGAGCAGTACTTC.